This T cell receptor beta chain was sequenced for a study of CD8+CD57+ T cells in acquired aplastic anemia. General study points: Found in both controls and patients were around 31 CD8+ CDR3 sequences.

This clonotype was picked up many times. No antigen is known for it. For CDR3 and TCR beta VDJ profiling, genomic DNA was the template used. In TCRdb, the reads were re-called with MiXCR into one record per CDR3 protein. This table holds approximately 130,000 distinct CDR3 sequences, 41% found once. CDR1 SGHRS and CDR2 YFSETQ come from the germline V gene. V shed 1 base and J shed 7 bases, with 17 bases lying between them. The CDR3 covers 16 residues. The source of this sequence is a human donor in good health, serving as a control. The V and J genes are TRBV5-1 and TRBJ1-4; tentatively, D is TRBD1 (6 bases). What was sequenced was sorted CD4+, CD8+, or CD8+CD57+ T cells (not recorded which) from PBMCs. CDR3 DNA: TGCGCCAGCAGCTTGTCCCCTACAGGGATCGTTGAAAAACTGTTTTTT. Translation: CASSLSPTGIVEKLFF.